Described below is a single T cell receptor (beta chain) sequence and its context. CDR1 LNHDA and CDR2 SQIVND come from the germline V gene (reference sequence). The length of the CDR3 is 13 residues. With V trimmed by 6 bases and J by 3 bases, 4 bases remained unmatched. The record originates from a study of cytomegalovirus exposure and HLA in healthy donors. The method was immunoSEQ multiplex PCR; TCRdb's version includes in-frame clones alone and lacks a portion of them. Here the sample spans around 150,000 clones, about 88% being singletons. Input material: PBMCs. This sequence originates from a woman between 18 and 29 years old in good health and CMV-seropositive. The chain uses TRBV19 and TRBJ2-7; 8 positions agree with TRBD2. CDR3 residues: CASRRTSNYEQYF. In DNA form, the CDR3 reads TGTGCCAGTAGGCGGACTAGCAACTACGAGCAGTACTTC.